Presented here are 19 T cell receptor beta chains from one specimen sequenced in a study of long-term antiretroviral therapy in people with HIV (dated by TCRdb to between 2020 and 2023). The immunoSEQ hsTCRB v3.0 assay was used at survey level resolution to sequence the TRB variable region. TCRdb stores this immuneACCESS table with in-frame sequences only. Part of the clones is absent; in the studies checked, under half of the shortfall reflects unresolved V genes, and no reason is known for the rest. The sample table holds roughly 30,000 clones, of which approximately 95% were seen once. Jointly, the top ten make up about 3% of the sample. The sequences come from unsorted PBMCs, collected 5.3 years after starting antiretroviral therapy. These receptors came from a man aged 50 to 60 with HIV.

The rearrangement uses TRBV14 and TRBJ1-1; 7 nucleotides match TRBD1. The germline V gene encodes CDR1 SGHDN and CDR2 FVKESK. The junction had 5 bases not matched to a gene; V was cut back by 2 bases and J by 5 bases. The CDR3 spans 14 residues. This CDR3 reads CASSQMTGWTEAFF. In nucleotides, the CDR3 is TGTGCCAGCAGCCAAATGACAGGGTGGACTGAAGCTTTCTTT.

The rearrangement links TRBV7-9 to TRBJ2-7, with 11 nucleotides matching TRBD1. Looked up from germline, CDR1 is SEHNR and CDR2 is FQNEAQ (reference sequence). This CDR3 is 14 amino acids long. Trimming took 3 bases from V and 5 from J; bases not matched to a gene: 3. The CDR3 sequence is CASSFSGQGDEQYF. The CDR3 nucleotides read TGTGCCAGCAGCTTCTCGGGACAGGGGGACGAGCAGTACTTC. The entire variable domain, with the rest obtained from reference TRBV7-9 and TRBJ2-7, is as follows: DTGVSQNPRHKITKRGQNVTFRCDPISEHNRLYWYRQTLGQGPEFLTYFQNEAQLEKSRLLSDRFSAERPKGSFSTLEIQRTEQGDSAMYLCASSFSGQGDEQYFGPGTRLTVT.

The rearrangement links TRBV27 to TRBJ2-7; the match to TRBD1 covers 8 bases. CDR3 length: 15 amino acids. With 3 bases clipped from V and 4 bases from J, the junction kept 8 bases outside the gene matches. From germline, CDR1 is MNHEY and CDR2 SMNVEV (reference sequence). CDR3 protein: CASSFQGTGGYEQYF. The CDR3 region has the DNA TGTGCCAGCAGTTTCCAGGGGACAGGTGGGTACGAGCAGTACTTC.

The chain joins TRBV2 to TRBJ2-3, with TRBD2 matching 7 bases. J lost 0 bases, V lost 2 bases, and 5 bases had no gene match. Germline CDR1 and CDR2: SNHLY and FYNNEI. CDR3 length: 16 residues. The CDR3 nucleotides are TGTGCCAGCAGTGAACAGACTAGCCTAAGCACAGATACGCAGTATTTT. Its protein is CASSEQTSLSTDTQYF.

The chain joins TRBV6-1 to TRBJ2-1, with D possibly being TRBD2 (5 bases). Per germline, CDR1 MNHNS and CDR2 SASEGT. CDR3 length: 14 residues. Trimming cost V 4 bases and J 2 bases, with 9 bases left between them. CDR3 region: CASSGRGTYNEQFF. As DNA, the CDR3 is TGTGCCAGCAGTGGACGGGGTACCTACAATGAGCAGTTCTTC.

The gene calls are TRBV6-6 and TRBJ2-7; D is unclear. Germline V lookup: CDR1 MNHNY, CDR2 SVGAGI (reference sequence). The CDR3 runs 11 residues. Deletions cut 5 bases from V and 7 bases from J, with 9 bases between. The CDR3 sequence: CASSSMGEQYF. CDR3 coding DNA: TGTGCCAGCAGTAGTATGGGGGAGCAGTACTTC.

This chain uses TRBV9 with TRBJ1-6; no reliable D call. The CDR3 spans 16 residues. Per germline, CDR1 SGDLS and CDR2 YYNGEE. V was shortened by 0 bases and J by 0 bases, with 7 bases between the two germline ends. CDR3 nucleotide sequence: TGTGCCAGCAGCGTAGTGGAGAGCTCCTATAATTCACCCCTCCACTTT. This encodes CASSVVESSYNSPLHF.

The chain uses TRBV30 and TRBJ2-7; D is possibly TRBD1 (5 bases). V was pared by 3 bases and J by 2 bases, with 14 bases between. The CDR3 has 14 amino acids. The germline V gene has CDR1 GTSNPN and CDR2 SVGIG (reference sequence). For the CDR3, the DNA is TGTGCCTGGAGACCCGGACACTTCGCCTACGAGCAGTACTTC. The encoded protein is CAWRPGHFAYEQYF.

The chain joins TRBV5-1 to TRBJ2-3; the match to TRBD1 covers 7 bases. Germline V CDR1 and CDR2: SGHRS, YFSETQ. The V gene end was trimmed by 1 base and the J gene end by 1 base; junction bases not matched to a gene: 3. This CDR3 has 15 amino acids. The CDR3 loop is CASSLRTGGTDTQYF. The CDR3 nucleotides read TGCGCCAGCAGCTTGAGAACAGGGGGCACAGATACGCAGTATTTT.

The CDR3 DNA sequence: TGTGCCAGCAGTTCTATTTTCGGGGGGGCACTGAATGAGCAGTTCTTC. The encoded protein is CASSSIFGGALNEQFF. The chain recombines TRBV27 with TRBJ2-1; 8 nucleotides line up with TRBD2. CDR1 MNHEY and CDR2 SMNVEV come from the germline V gene (reference sequence). Trimming took 4 bases from V and 7 from J; bases not matched to a gene: 12. The CDR3 runs 16 residues.

The rearrangement uses TRBV15 and TRBJ1-4; D is perhaps TRBD1 (5 bases). In germline, CDR1 is LNHNV, CDR2 YYDKDF (reference sequence). The CDR3 runs to 14 residues. The germline V and J ends were trimmed by 3 bases and 5 bases, with 10 bases remaining between them. The CDR3 reads CATSRGRANEKLFF. CDR3 sequence (DNA): TGTGCCACCAGCAGGGGACGGGCGAATGAAAAACTGTTTTTT.

The chain employs TRBV9 and TRBJ2-7; 8 nucleotides match TRBD2. V lost 3 bases, J lost 6 bases, and 11 bases stayed unmatched. The CDR3 covers 15 residues. Germline values: CDR1 SGDLS, CDR2 YYNGEE. CDR3 sequence: CASSADGGALGEQYF. Here the CDR3 DNA reads TGTGCCAGCAGCGCCGACGGGGGGGCCTTAGGCGAGCAGTACTTC.

Worth noting for this clone: The junction does not match germline at one end; this may be a read error. V usage is TRBV11-2 and J usage is TRBJ1-1; the match to TRBD1 covers 9 bases. Germline-derived CDR1 and CDR2 are SGHAT and FQNNGV. The CDR3 length is 15 residues. The CDR3 region has the DNA TGCGCCAGCAGTTTGGACAGGGGTATGAACACTGAAGCTTTCTTT. Its protein is CASSLDRGMNTEAFF.

This chain joins TRBV5-4 and TRBJ2-2; TRBD2 matches at 13 bases. Looked up from germline, CDR1 is SGHNT and CDR2 is YYREEE (reference sequence). Trimming cost V 4 bases and J 4 bases; bases outside gene matches: 4. The CDR3 consists of 16 residues. CDR3 loop: CASSRTSGGATGELFF. DNA for the CDR3: TGTGCCAGCAGCCGTACTAGCGGGGGGGCCACCGGGGAGCTGTTTTTT.

The rearrangement joins TRBV5-1 to TRBJ2-1; 8 bases agree with TRBD2. V shed 1 base, J shed 6 bases, and the junction held 6 bases outside the gene matches. CDR3 size: 15 residues. Germline V CDR1 and CDR2: SGHRS, YFSETQ. The CDR3 sequence: CASSLQASGRNEQFF. The CDR3 nucleotides read TGCGCCAGCAGCTTGCAGGCTAGCGGGCGCAATGAGCAGTTCTTC.

V usage is TRBV6-1 and J usage is TRBJ1-4, with D perhaps matching TRBD1 (5 bases). CDR1 and CDR2 from the germline V gene are MNHNS and SASEGT. With 6 bases removed from V and 8 bases from J, the gap between germline ends came to 16 bases. The CDR3 runs 14 residues. The CDR3 region has the DNA TGTGCCAGCAGGGCGGGACCAGGTGGAGAAAAACTGTTTTTT. Translation gives CASRAGPGGEKLFF.

The chain uses TRBV2 and TRBJ2-7, with 7 bases aligning to TRBD1. The CDR3 extends over 12 amino acids. Germline CDR1 is SNHLY and CDR2 is FYNNEI. The trim removed 4 bases at V and 7 bases at J, leaving 4 bases unmatched. The CDR3 sequence: CASSGQGREQYF. In DNA, the CDR3 is TGTGCCAGCAGTGGACAGGGTCGGGAGCAGTACTTC.

CDR3 nucleotides: TGTGCCAGCAGCTCCCCTAACTATGGCTACACCTTC. It specifies CASSSPNYGYTF. V and J are TRBV5-8 and TRBJ1-2; D is unclear. Germline loops: CDR1 SGHTS, CDR2 YDEGEE. This CDR3 spans 12 amino acids. V dropped 3 bases and J dropped 0 bases, with 3 bases sitting between them.

The chain links TRBV4-2 to TRBJ2-1, with 12 bases fitting TRBD2. The CDR3 runs 16 residues. V lost 0 bases and J lost 4; bases outside the gene matches: 1. The germline V gene encodes CDR1 LGHNA and CDR2 YNFKEQ. The CDR3 bases are TGTGCCAGCAGCCAAGAGCTAGCGGGGGGGTACAATGAGCAGTTCTTC. Protein product: CASSQELAGGYNEQFF.